A selection of T cell receptor beta chains follows, all from one sample in a study of T cells in Graves' hyperthyroidism and ophthalmopathy. From the multiplex PCR reads, TCRdb called clonotypes with MiXCR, one entry per CDR3 protein. The sample shows over 700,000 distinct CDR3 sequences, about two fifths of them seen only once. The sample comprised blood. The receptors were sampled from a man aged 18 to 35 with Graves' hyperthyroidism. Both conserved end residues are part of each CDR3. The D gene is left open where the match is weak. The size entry is marked missing in some rows and otherwise reads once, few, many or a size class.

v_call	clone_size	d_call	cdr3_length	j_call	cdr3_nt	cdr3_aa
TRBV6-1	many	NA	13	TRBJ1-5	TGTGCCAGCAGTGGATGGGTGGGACAGCCCCAGCATTTT	CASSGWVGQPQHF
TRBV5-1	few	NA	15	TRBJ1-1	TGCGCCAGCAGCTCGGAGGGGGGGCCCCACACTGAAGCTTTCTTT	CASSSEGGPHTEAFF
TRBV29-1	many	NA	12	TRBJ2-5	TGCAGCGCCCGGTCGGGGGCTGAGACCCAGTACTTC	CSARSGAETQYF
TRBV9	few	NA	14	TRBJ2-7	TGTGCCAGCAGCCAAGCGGACGGCAGGGAGGAGCAGTACTTC	CASSQADGREEQYF
TRBV11-3	NA	NA	12	TRBJ2-3	TGTACCAGCAGCCCAGGCGGCGATACGCAGTATTTT	CTSSPGGDTQYF
TRBV7-9	NA	NA	14	TRBJ2-5	TGTGCCAGCAGCTCGTACAGGGCCGGGGAGACCCAGTACTTC	CASSSYRAGETQYF
TRBV25-1	few	NA	16	TRBJ2-7	TGTGCCAGCAGTGATCCGCGGGATCCCATTCAAACAGCGCAGTACTTC	CASSDPRDPIQTAQYF
TRBV10-3	few	TRBD1	16	TRBJ2-7	TGTGCCAGCAGTGACCTACGACAGGGTGACTACTACGAGCAGTACTTC	CASSDLRQGDYYEQYF
TRBV29-1	NA	NA	11	TRBJ2-7	TGCAGCGTTGGAGGCTCCTACGGGCAGTACTTC	CSVGGSYGQYF
TRBV7-2	NA	NA	16	TRBJ1-5	TGTGCCAGCAGCTATCACGACAGGCGTCTCAATCAGCCCCAGCATTTT	CASSYHDRRLNQPQHF
TRBV2	NA	TRBD1	15	TRBJ2-7	TGTGCCAGCAGTTACCCTAAGACAGGGACCTACGAGCAGTACTTC	CASSYPKTGTYEQYF
TRBV5-1	NA	NA	13	TRBJ2-7	TGCGCCAGCAGCACGGGCCACCCTTACGAGCAGTACTTC	CASSTGHPYEQYF
TRBV29-1	few	NA	15	TRBJ2-2	TGCAGCGTTGGTATCGGGGCGTCGGACACCGGGGAGCTGTTTTTT	CSVGIGASDTGELFF
TRBV20-1	many	NA	12	TRBJ2-7	TGCAGTGCCCCGGACAGAGGGGACGAGCAGTACTTC	CSAPDRGDEQYF
TRBV7-2	few	NA	15	TRBJ1-1	TGTGCCAGCAGCTTCCCCTGGAGGGGAAACACTGAAGCTTTCTTT	CASSFPWRGNTEAFF
TRBV10-2	NA	NA	16	TRBJ1-6	TGCGCCAGCAGTGAGTCGGGGGGACACTATAATTCACCCCTCCACTTT	CASSESGGHYNSPLHF
TRBV12-3/TRBV12-4	few	TRBD1	15	TRBJ1-1	TGTGCCAGCAGGTCAGGGGGGCAGAGGAACACTGAAGCTTTCTTT	CASRSGGQRNTEAFF
TRBV5-1	few	NA	14	TRBJ2-7	TGCGCCAGCAGCTTGGGACCGGAATCCTACGAGCAGTACTTC	CASSLGPESYEQYF
TRBV5-4	many	NA	11	TRBJ2-5	TGTGCCAGCGCATCCCGCGGGACCCAGTACTTC	CASASRGTQYF
TRBV15	many	NA	17	TRBJ2-6	TGTGCCACCAGCAGAGATAAGACCAGCTCTGGGGCCAACGTCCTGACTTTC	CATSRDKTSSGANVLTF
TRBV25-1	NA	TRBD2	15	TRBJ2-1	TGTGCCAGCAGTGAATGGGCTAGCGGGGGAGATGAGCAGTTCTTC	CASSEWASGGDEQFF
TRBV19	many	NA	15	TRBJ1-5	TGTGCCAGTAGTGAGGGGGGATTTACAAATCAGCCCCAGCATTTT	CASSEGGFTNQPQHF
TRBV7-6	many	TRBD2	13	TRBJ2-7	TGTGCCATCGGCGGGAGGGCCTCTGGAGAGCAGTACTTC	CAIGGRASGEQYF
TRBV15	once	TRBD2	16	TRBJ2-5	TGTGCCACCAGCAGAGATCACGGGGGGTACCAAGAGACCCAGTACTTC	CATSRDHGGYQETQYF
TRBV6-2/TRBV6-3	few	TRBD1	14	TRBJ1-5	TGTGCCAGCAGTTGGGACAGCATTAATCAGCCCCAGCATTTT	CASSWDSINQPQHF
TRBV20-1	many	NA	11	TRBJ2-7	TGCAGTGCCGGCGACCGCTCCGTGCAGTACTTC	CSAGDRSVQYF
TRBV12-3/TRBV12-4	many	TRBD1	14	TRBJ1-5	TGTGCCAGCACCCTGGACAGGGCCAAGCAGCCCCAGCATTTT	CASTLDRAKQPQHF
TRBV5-5	few	NA	14	TRBJ1-4	TGTGCCAGCAGCTCCTGGGAGGGGTCTGAAAAACTGTTTTTT	CASSSWEGSEKLFF
TRBV20-1	many	TRBD1	13	TRBJ1-2	TGCAGTGCTAGAGAGCAGGGGGCTTATGGCTACACCTTC	CSAREQGAYGYTF
TRBV10-3	NA	TRBD1	14	TRBJ2-7	TGTGCCACCGCCTCCGGGACAGGGGACTACGAGCAGTACTTC	CATASGTGDYEQYF
TRBV29-1	many	NA	12	TRBJ1-1	TGCAGCTCAAAAAGGGGAGGGACTGAAGCTTTCTTT	CSSKRGGTEAFF
TRBV10-3	NA	NA	16	TRBJ1-3	TGTGCCATCAGTGAGGGACACGAAAGGGGGTCAAACACCATATATTTT	CAISEGHERGSNTIYF
TRBV27	few	NA	13	TRBJ2-6	TGTGCCACCGGATACTCTGGGGCCAACGTCCTGACTTTC	CATGYSGANVLTF
TRBV7-3	many	NA	12	TRBJ1-1	TGTGCCAGCAGCAGCACCCAGGGTGAAGCTTTCTTT	CASSSTQGEAFF
TRBV5-1	many	NA	14	TRBJ1-1	TGCGCCAGCAGCTTGAGGGCAGCGAACACTGAAGCTTTCTTT	CASSLRAANTEAFF
TRBV7-6	many	NA	13	TRBJ2-5	TGTGCCAGCGACACTGGGGCGGGAAGGACCCAGTACTTC	CASDTGAGRTQYF
TRBV4-1	NA	NA	17	TRBJ1-3	TGCGCCAGCAGCCAAGAGGAGTTTAGCTTACTCGGAAACACCATATATTTT	CASSQEEFSLLGNTIYF
TRBV20-1	once	NA	15	TRBJ2-7	TGCAGTGCCCCCCCTGACAGAGGGCTCTCCTACGAGCAGTACTTC	CSAPPDRGLSYEQYF
TRBV15	once	NA	15	TRBJ1-1	TGTGCCACCAGCACCACGGACGGAGGGGAGGCTGAAGCTTTCTTT	CATSTTDGGEAEAFF
TRBV6-6	few	NA	14	TRBJ1-2	TGTGCCAGCAGGGGGAACAGGGATAACTATGGCTACACCTTC	CASRGNRDNYGYTF
TRBV7-8	many	TRBD1	15	TRBJ2-7	TGTGCCAGCAGCTTACTGCCGGGACAGGGCTACGAGCAGTACTTC	CASSLLPGQGYEQYF
TRBV9	NA	TRBD2	16	TRBJ2-7	TGTGCCAGCAGCCCGCCCTTGACTAGCGGGAGACCCGAGCAGTACTTC	CASSPPLTSGRPEQYF
TRBV6-4	NA	TRBD1	15	TRBJ1-4	TGTGCCAGCAGTTACTCGGCAGGGGGAAACGGAAAACTGTTTTTT	CASSYSAGGNGKLFF
TRBV25-1	few	TRBD1	13	TRBJ2-5	TGTGCCAGCACCGGGACAGGGAAAGAGACCCAGTACTTC	CASTGTGKETQYF